Listed below are T cell receptor beta chains from one sample, sequenced in a study of T cell responses to AZD1222 COVID-19 vaccine. Generated by immunoSEQ multiplex PCR, the TCRdb table keeps only in-frame clones and is missing some. The sample yields approximately 100,000 clones, 90% seen once. Sample: peripheral blood, taken on day 0 of AZD1222 vaccination. These receptors all come from an adult in good health. Each CDR3 is given with its conserved first and last residue. D genes are given only for firm matches. The size field is filled for only some rows; it gives once, few, many or a size class.

NA,TRBV6-2/TRBV6-3,NA,TRBJ1-1,TGTGCCAGCAGTTACACCCCGGGACTGTACACTGAAGCTTTCTTT,CASSYTPGLYTEAFF
TRBD1,TRBV6-2/TRBV6-3,once,TRBJ1-6,TGTGCCAGCAGTTACTCGCCGGGACAGGGGGCATCCTCCTATAATTCACCCCTCCACTTT,CASSYSPGQGASSYNSPLHF
TRBD1,TRBV30,NA,TRBJ1-6,TGTGCCTGGACAGGGGGGGAATCACCCCTCCACTTT,CAWTGGESPLHF
TRBD2,TRBV11-2,NA,TRBJ2-7,TGTGCCAGCAGCCACCCCGGGGGGGGTTCCTACGAGCAGTACTTC,CASSHPGGGSYEQYF
NA,TRBV7-8,NA,TRBJ1-2,TGTGCCAGCAGCTTAGGGGGGTCGGTTTCTAACTATGGCTACACCTTC,CASSLGGSVSNYGYTF
NA,TRBV6-6,NA,TRBJ1-4,TGTGCCACCCGTTGGTGGGCTAATGAAAAACTGTTTTTT,CATRWWANEKLFF
NA,TRBV11-2,NA,TRBJ2-5,TGTGCCAGCAGCCAGAGAGGCCGGCCGGAAGAGACCCAGTACTTC,CASSQRGRPEETQYF
NA,TRBV6-6,NA,TRBJ1-1,TGTGCCAGCAGACACGGACTTCGGATGAACACTGAAGCTTTCTTT,CASRHGLRMNTEAFF
NA,TRBV19,NA,TRBJ2-5,TGTGCCAGTAGTCCCCACCCCCGGGGGACCCAGTACTTC,CASSPHPRGTQYF
TRBD1,TRBV7-2,NA,TRBJ2-7,TGTGCCAGCAGCTCCGGGTCTACGACAGGGTCGTACGAGCAGTACTTC,CASSSGSTTGSYEQYF
TRBD2,TRBV5-1,NA,TRBJ2-5,TGCGCCAGCAGCAAGGGACTATCTGAAGAGACCCAGTACTTC,CASSKGLSEETQYF